This record concerns one T cell receptor beta chain sequence. This CDR3 is built from 16 residues. Germline CDR1 and CDR2: KGHSH and LQKENI. The trim removed 3 bases at V and 5 bases at J, leaving 10 bases unmatched. This sample stems from a study of blood T cell repertoires in COVID-19. Overall study: Sources were T cells, B-cell-depleted T cells, or PBMCs; the material itself was cDNA or gDNA.

In the authors' methods: Nucleated cell number was recorded as an estimate derived from reference gene primer amplification. Some clones are missing from TCRdb's copy, which holds only in-frame ones; the method was immunoSEQ multiplex PCR. The V and J calls and clone size are taken from that table; D and trimming were inferred from the DNA. The data show about 110,000 clones, 80% seen once. The clonotype comes from a human donor in a cohort sampled during active or convalescent COVID-19. Sequencing input: peripheral blood. The V call is TRBV18, the J call TRBJ1-1; 9 bases map to TRBD1. The CDR3, as DNA: TGTGCCAGCTCACCTAACCTGGGACAGGGCGGAACTGAAGCTTTCTTT. Encoded protein: CASSPNLGQGGTEAFF. The complete variable domain, with remaining parts taken from reference TRBV18 and TRBJ1-1, reads NAGVMQNPRHLVRRRGQEARLRCSPMKGHSHVYWYRQLPEEGLKFMVYLQKENIIDESGMPKERFSAEFPKEGPSILRIQQVVRGDSAAYFCASSPNLGQGGTEAFFGQGTRLTVV.